The 27 T cell receptor beta chains presented below share a single source sample, sequenced in a study of CD8 T cells in ankylosing spondylitis. Their antigens are not known. General observations from the study: A motif in TCR beta, a set of several highly homologous variants, appeared characteristic of ankylosing spondylitis blood.

One entry per CDR3 protein, called by TCRdb with MiXCR from the 5' RACE reads. The data show approximately 540,000 distinct CDR3 sequences, about 13% seen once. Sequenced material: blood, either unsorted or a sorted T cell fraction (not recorded which). All receptors come from a male donor with ankylosing spondylitis.

This clonotype came up once. The V call is TRBV3-1, the J call TRBJ2-5, with D possibly TRBD2 on 6 matching bases. V was shortened by 2 bases and J by 1 base, with 14 bases between the two germline ends. The CDR3 has 16 amino acids. Germline V gene lookup returns CDR1 LGHDT and CDR2 YNNKEL (reference sequence). Written as DNA, the CDR3 is TGTGCCAGCAGCCAAAGACTAGGACGAGCCCAAGAGACCCAGTACTTC. It specifies CASSQRLGRAQETQYF.

There are a few counts of this clonotype. The chain is built from TRBV4-1 and TRBJ2-7, with TRBD2 identical over 8 bases. Germline trimming cut 1 base from V and 1 base from J; bases unmatched to any gene: 6. CDR3 length: 16 residues. From germline, CDR1 is MGHRA and CDR2 YSYEKL. CDR3 sequence: CASSQVGGRPSYEQYF. The DNA for the CDR3 is TGCGCCAGCAGCCAAGTCGGCGGGAGGCCTTCCTACGAGCAGTACTTC.

This clonotype appeared a few times. The rearrangement links TRBV5-1 to TRBJ1-4; tentatively, D is TRBD1 (6 bases). The V gene lost 3 bases and the J gene lost 2 bases, with 11 bases spanning the gap. Germline V gene data show CDR1 as SGHRS and CDR2 as YFSETQ. This CDR3 region has 15 residues. CDR3 sequence: CASSSLQGTNEKLFF. CDR3 in DNA: TGCGCCAGCAGCTCATTACAGGGCACTAATGAAAAACTGTTTTTT.

In its sample, this clonotype was seen many times. The genes are TRBV29-1 and TRBJ1-2, with D uncertain. Germline V gene sequence: CDR1 SQVTM, CDR2 ANQGSEA. The CDR3 runs to 12 residues. The germline V and J ends were trimmed by 2 bases and 4 bases, with 8 bases remaining between them. CDR3 sequence (DNA): TGCAGCGTTGAAAACGGGGTCTATGGCTACACCTTC. Encoded protein: CSVENGVYGYTF. The full variable domain, rest sourced from reference TRBV29-1 and TRBJ1-2, is SAVISQKPSRDICQRGTSLTIQCQVDSQVTMMFWYRQQPGQSLTLIATANQGSEATYESGFVIDKFPISRPNLTFSTLTVSNMSPEDSSIYLCSVENGVYGYTFGSGTRLTVV.

The chain has TRBV9 and TRBJ2-1, with 7 nucleotides matching TRBD2. The CDR3 covers 16 residues. V shed 1 base, J shed 0 bases, and the junction held 4 bases outside the gene matches. The germline V gene has CDR1 SGDLS and CDR2 YYNGEE. The CDR3 DNA reads TGTGCCAGCAGCGTATATGGCGGGGGCTCCTACAATGAGCAGTTCTTC. Its translation is CASSVYGGGSYNEQFF.

In its sample, this clonotype was seen a few times. This chain joins TRBV12-3 or TRBV12-4 and TRBJ1-5; no definite D call. Trimming took off 9 bases at V and 1 base at J, with 10 bases between the two ends. The CDR3 spans 13 residues. CDR3: CASSGQSNQPQHF. The CDR3 bases are TGTGCCAGTTCTGGGCAGAGCAATCAGCCCCAGCATTTT.

This clonotype was seen at least ten times. The rearrangement links TRBV7-2 to TRBJ2-7; D might be TRBD1 (5 bases). This CDR3 has 13 residues. With 3 bases removed from V and 4 bases from J, the gap between germline ends came to 10 bases. Germline CDR1 and CDR2: SGHTA and FQGNSA. Written as DNA, the CDR3 is TGTGCCAGCAGCTTTGACAGTGGATACGAGCAGTACGTC. The encoded protein is CASSFDSGYEQYV.

The chain couples TRBV24-1 to TRBJ2-2; perhaps D is TRBD1 or TRBD2 (6 bases each). The V end lost 4 bases, the J end lost 5 bases, and 19 bases lay between the germline ends. The CDR3 sequence is 17 residues long. Germline loops: CDR1 KGHDR, CDR2 SFDVKD. This chain's CDR3 is CATSEERRGVITGELFF. The CDR3 DNA sequence: TGTGCCACCAGTGAGGAGAGGAGGGGGGTGATAACCGGGGAGCTGTTTTTT.

This clonotype was found many times. The V call is TRBV12-3 or TRBV12-4, the J call TRBJ2-7; D may correspond to TRBD1 or TRBD2 (5 bases each). V shed 5 bases and J shed 7 bases, with 15 bases lying between them. The CDR3 covers 13 residues. The CDR3 loop reads CASSPVWGGEQYF. For the CDR3, the DNA is TGTGCCAGCAGTCCCGTCTGGGGCGGGGAGCAGTACTTC.

In this sample, this clonotype turned up a few times. The gene calls are TRBV2 and TRBJ1-2, with D unclear. Germline V gene lookup returns CDR1 SNHLY and CDR2 FYNNEI. CDR3 length equals 13 residues. V lost 3 bases to trimming and J lost 2 bases, with 7 bases between them. DNA of the CDR3: TGTGCCAGCAGTGAGGCCAGAAACTATGGCTACACCTTC. This encodes CASSEARNYGYTF.

This rearrangement joins TRBV29-1 to TRBJ2-1; tentatively, D is TRBD1 or TRBD2 (5 bases each). There are 12 residues in the CDR3. CDR1 SQVTM and CDR2 ANQGSEA come from the germline V gene. V lost 3 bases and J 10 bases, leaving 13 bases between the germline ends. The CDR3, as DNA: TGCAGCGTTGATGGTTACGGGGACGAGCAGTTCTTC. Translated: CSVDGYGDEQFF.

The genes are TRBV20-1 and TRBJ2-1; 12 bases agree with TRBD2. The CDR3 is made up of 15 amino acids. After removal of 3 bases from V and 3 bases from J, the junction contained 3 bases not matched to a gene. From germline, CDR1 is DFQATT and CDR2 SNEGSKA (reference sequence). The CDR3 sequence: CSARTSGSFYNEQFF. DNA of the CDR3: TGCAGTGCTAGGACTAGCGGGAGCTTCTACAATGAGCAGTTCTTC.

This clonotype occurred a few times. The J gene is TRBJ2-1, the V gene TRBV5-1; no reliable D call. Germline CDR1 is SGHRS and CDR2 is YFSETQ. V lost 4 bases to trimming and J lost 9 bases, with 14 bases between them. CDR3 length: 13 residues. CDR3 sequence reads: CASSQAPGLEQFF. The DNA for the CDR3 is TGCGCCAGCAGCCAAGCCCCAGGCCTTGAGCAGTTCTTC.

This clonotype was picked up a small number of times. The chain links TRBV7-2 to TRBJ2-1; D is unclear. The CDR3 spans 12 residues. Germline CDR1 and CDR2: SGHTA and FQGNSA. With 6 bases removed from V and 10 bases from J, the gap between germline ends came to 13 bases. The CDR3 DNA follows: TGTGCCAGCAGGGTGTATCAAGGGGAGCAGTTCTTC. Translating gives CASRVYQGEQFF. Using reference TRBV7-2 and TRBJ2-1 for the parts outside the CDR3, the full variable domain is GAGVSQSPSNKVTEKGKDVELRCDPISGHTALYWYRQSLGQGLEFLIYFQGNSAPDKSGLPSDRFSAERTGGSVSTLTIQRTQQEDSAVYLCASRVYQGEQFFGPGTRLTVL.

At least ten counts were recorded for this clonotype. V is TRBV4-1 and J is TRBJ1-1; 7 nucleotides agree with TRBD1. The CDR3 runs to 14 residues. The germline V gene encodes CDR1 MGHRA and CDR2 YSYEKL. V shed 4 bases and J 6 bases; nucleotides not matched to a gene: 8. The CDR3 sequence: CASSRLSGGAEAFF. CDR3 DNA sequence: TGCGCCAGCAGCCGACTCTCAGGGGGGGCTGAAGCTTTCTTT.

This clonotype was seen only a few times. The gene calls are TRBV7-2 and TRBJ1-2; D is perhaps TRBD1 (6 bases). The V gene lost 6 bases and the J gene lost 8 bases, with 13 bases spanning the gap. Germline CDR1 SGHTA, CDR2 FQGNSA. The CDR3 is made up of 12 amino acids. CDR3 DNA: TGTGCCAGCAGTGACCCAGGGGTCGGCTACACCTTC. It translates to CASSDPGVGYTF.

This clonotype appeared a few times. The rearrangement links TRBV12-3 or TRBV12-4 to TRBJ2-2; 11 bases match TRBD1. Trimming at V came to 6 bases and at J to 0 bases, leaving 3 bases not matched to a gene. CDR3 length: 16 residues. The CDR3 loop reads CASRGQGGANTGELFF. The CDR3 DNA reads as TGTGCCAGCAGGGGACAGGGGGGGGCGAACACCGGGGAGCTGTTTTTT.

In this sample, this clonotype turned up many times. This rearrangement joins TRBV29-1 to TRBJ2-5, with TRBD2 matching over 11 bases. CDR1 SQVTM and CDR2 ANQGSEA come from the germline V gene. This CDR3 has 13 residues. V trimming: 6 bases; J trimming: 2 bases; junction bases outside the gene matches: 2. The CDR3 loop reads CSVRLAGQETQYF. As DNA, the CDR3 is TGCAGCGTCCGACTAGCGGGGCAAGAGACCCAGTACTTC.

The rearrangement uses TRBV12-3 or TRBV12-4 and TRBJ2-5; the D gene is possibly TRBD2 (6 bases). The CDR3 runs 14 residues. The V and J ends lost 5 bases and 5 bases respectively, with 15 bases between them. The CDR3 reads CASSTKTGGETQYF. The CDR3 DNA reads TGTGCCAGCAGTACTAAAACTGGGGGGGAGACCCAGTACTTC.

Many counts were recorded for this clonotype. The rearrangement uses TRBV6-5 and TRBJ2-5; D not resolved. Trimming removed 0 bases from V and 5 bases from J, with 10 bases in between. CDR3 length: 14 residues. In germline, CDR1 is MNHEY, CDR2 SVGAGI. The DNA of the CDR3 is TGTGCCAGCAGTTACTCGGCGGTGCAGGAGACCCAGTACTTC. Its protein is CASSYSAVQETQYF.

As regards this clonotype: The germline gene is not matched at one end of the junction; a read error may be the cause. This chain uses TRBV12-3 or TRBV12-4 with TRBJ1-4, with TRBD1 as a possible D gene (5 bases). The CDR3 has 18 amino acids. Here the CDR3 reads CACRDLRGTDATNEKLFF. CDR3 sequence (DNA): TGTGCCTGCAGGGACCTACGGGGGACCGATGCAACTAATGAAAAACTGTTTTTT.

This clonotype has more than one count but fewer than ten. The chain is built from TRBV6-1 and TRBJ1-3; D perhaps matches TRBD1 (5 bases). Germline CDR1 MNHNS, CDR2 SASEGT. This CDR3 has 14 residues. The germline V and J ends were trimmed by 5 bases and 0 bases, with 8 bases remaining between them. The CDR3 DNA sequence: TGTGCCAGCAGTCAGGGACGCTCTGGAAACACCATATATTTT. Translation: CASSQGRSGNTIYF.

This clonotype was recorded a few times. This chain links TRBV6-1 with TRBJ2-1; 8 bases map to TRBD2. The CDR3 covers 15 residues. V was clipped by 5 bases and J by 0 bases; unmatched bases: 3. Germline-derived CDR1 and CDR2 are MNHNS and SASEGT. This chain's CDR3 is CASSSGRGSYNEQFF. CDR3 nucleotide sequence: TGTGCCAGCAGTAGCGGGAGAGGCTCCTACAATGAGCAGTTCTTC.

This clonotype was recorded a few times. The chain employs TRBV7-8 and TRBJ1-5; 10 bases are shared with TRBD1. In germline, CDR1 is SGHVS, CDR2 FQNEAQ. J was trimmed by 7 bases and V by 5 bases; bases with no gene match: 11. This CDR3 has 16 residues. Here the CDR3 DNA reads TGTGCCAGCAGCCCCTCCGGACAGGGGGTTTGGCAGCCCCAGCATTTT. Its protein is CASSPSGQGVWQPQHF.

This clonotype was detected only a few times. The chain has TRBV5-1 and TRBJ2-1; no reliable D call. The CDR3 runs 15 residues. V shed 2 bases and J shed 8 bases, with 17 bases lying between them. Germline loops: CDR1 SGHRS, CDR2 YFSETQ. The CDR3 reads CASSFAAKPNYEQFF. CDR3 nucleotides: TGCGCCAGCAGCTTTGCGGCAAAACCCAACTATGAGCAGTTCTTC.

In this sample, this clonotype turned up many times. This chain joins TRBV12-3 or TRBV12-4 and TRBJ2-3; possibly TRBD2 for D (6 bases). Deletions cut 7 bases from V and 2 bases from J, with 19 bases between. The CDR3 totals 16 residues. The CDR3 coding sequence is TGTGCCAGCAAATACGGCCTAGCGATGTACACAGATACGCAGTATTTT. It codes for CASKYGLAMYTDTQYF.

The chain is built from TRBV7-9 and TRBJ2-1, with 9 bases matching TRBD2. V shed 4 bases and J 10 bases; nucleotides not matched to a gene: 11. This CDR3 spans 15 amino acids. Germline values: CDR1 SEHNR, CDR2 FQNEAQ (reference sequence). CDR3 nucleotides: TGTGCCAGCAGCTCGAGGGGGGGACTAGCAGAGGAGCAGTTCTTC. Translating gives CASSSRGGLAEEQFF.